What follows are 10 T cell receptor beta chains derived from one specimen sequenced in a study of cytomegalovirus exposure and HLA in healthy donors. The PCR made use of 60 Vbeta and 13 Jbeta primers. Libraries were prepared by immunoSEQ multiplex PCR; TCRdb keeps only in-frame clonotypes and omits some of them. Here the sample spans some 150,000 clones, 65% to 85% being singletons. Sequencing was performed on PBMCs. These receptors all come from a woman in her forties in good health and CMV-seropositive.

This clone was seen only a few times. The chain has TRBV11-3 and TRBJ1-1, with TRBD1 matching 9 bases. This CDR3 comprises 14 residues. V was pared by 3 bases and J by 6 bases, with 5 bases of the junction left unmatched. CDR1 SGHNT and CDR2 YENEEA come from the germline V gene. CDR3 in DNA: TGTGCCAGCAGCTTCGGACAGGGGAGCTCTGAAGCTTTCTTT. Translation gives CASSFGQGSSEAFF. The full variable domain, completed using reference TRBV11-3 and TRBJ1-1, is EAGVVQSPRYKIIEKKQPVAFWCNPISGHNTLYWYLQNLGQGPELLIRYENEEAVDDSQLPKDRFSAERLKGVDSTLKIQPAELGDSAVYLCASSFGQGSSEAFFGQGTRLTVV.

V and J are TRBV5-4 and TRBJ2-7, with 7 bases identical to TRBD1. The CDR3 runs to 16 residues. J gave up 2 bases and V 0 bases, and 8 bases lay outside the gene matches. Germline V gene sequence: CDR1 SGHNT, CDR2 YYREEE (reference sequence). CDR3 nucleotides: TGTGCCAGCAGCTTGGGTTTTGGGACAGCCCCCTACGAGCAGTACTTC. Its translation: CASSLGFGTAPYEQYF.

As for this clone: The sample has other DNA sequences that encode this CDR3 too. This chain joins TRBV18 and TRBJ2-3, with TRBD2 matching 7 bases. This CDR3 has 15 residues. V lost 2 bases and J lost 0; bases outside the gene matches: 2. Germline CDR1 reads KGHSH; CDR2 reads LQKENI. The CDR3, as DNA: TGTGCCAGCTCACCAGGGACTACTAGCACAGATACGCAGTATTTT. This codes for CASSPGTTSTDTQYF.

The rearrangement joins TRBV28 to TRBJ1-6, with D perhaps TRBD1 (6 bases). V lost 3 bases, J lost 7 bases, and 10 bases lay in between. This CDR3 has 14 residues. Germline V gene sequence: CDR1 MDHEN, CDR2 SYDVKM. This CDR3 reads CASSLGHENSPLHF. The CDR3 coding sequence is TGTGCCAGCAGTTTGGGACATGAGAATTCACCCCTCCACTTT. Full variable domain (missing parts from reference TRBV28 and TRBJ1-6): DVKVTQSSRYLVKRTGEKVFLECVQDMDHENMFWYRQDPGLGLRLIYFSYDVKMKEKGDIPEGYSVSREKKERFSLILESASTNQTSMYLCASSLGHENSPLHFGNGTRLTVT.

The CDR3: CASNGQRPYNEQFF. The CDR3 region has the DNA TGTGCCAGCAACGGACAGCGCCCCTACAATGAGCAGTTCTTC. This chain joins TRBV13 and TRBJ2-1; perhaps TRBD1 as D (6 bases). V lost 7 bases and J 2 bases, leaving 12 bases between the germline ends. The length of the CDR3 is 14 residues. The germline gives CDR1 PRHDT, CDR2 FYEKMQ (reference sequence).

This clone was seen a few times. V gene TRBV28 combines with J gene TRBJ1-2, with TRBD1 matching over 7 bases. CDR1 MDHEN and CDR2 SYDVKM come from the germline V gene. Trimming at V came to 3 bases and at J to 4 bases, leaving 2 bases not matched to a gene. The CDR3 has 13 amino acids. DNA of the CDR3: TGTGCCAGCAGTTTCAGGGACAGCTATGGCTACACCTTC. Encoded protein: CASSFRDSYGYTF.

The gene calls are TRBV5-1 and TRBJ2-6, with D possibly being TRBD1 (6 bases). V dropped 4 bases and J dropped 0 bases, with 11 bases sitting between them. The germline V gene has CDR1 SGHRS and CDR2 YFSETQ. The CDR3 has 16 residues. Here the CDR3 reads CASSQDRLSGANVLTF. The CDR3 DNA is TGCGCCAGCAGCCAGGACAGACTCTCTGGGGCCAACGTCCTGACTTTC. The whole variable domain, filled in from reference TRBV5-1 and TRBJ2-6, reads KAGVTQTPRYLIKTRGQQVTLSCSPISGHRSVSWYQQTPGQGLQFLFEYFSETQRNKGNFPGRFSGRQFSNSRSEMNVSTLELGDSALYLCASSQDRLSGANVLTFGAGSRLTVL.

The chain uses TRBV6-1 and TRBJ1-2, with TRBD1 identical over 10 bases. This CDR3 is 18 amino acids long. V trimming: 4 bases; J trimming: 7 bases; junction bases outside the gene matches: 18. Germline V gene lookup returns CDR1 MNHNS and CDR2 SASEGT. CDR3 nucleotide sequence: TGTGCCAGCAGTGTTACCTCTGCCTCGACAGGGGGCGTATCTGGCTACACCTTC. It yields the protein CASSVTSASTGGVSGYTF.

This clone has a handful of counts. The rearrangement joins TRBV18 to TRBJ1-4; the match to TRBD1 covers 8 bases. The CDR3 consists of 16 residues. CDR1 and CDR2 (germline): KGHSH, LQKENI. V was clipped by 3 bases and J by 4 bases; unmatched bases: 7. As DNA, the CDR3 is TGTGCCAGCTCACCGGCGGAGACAGGGGTTAATGAAAAACTGTTTTTT. It specifies CASSPAETGVNEKLFF.

The J gene is TRBJ2-1, the V gene TRBV13, with D perhaps matching TRBD2 (7 bases). The CDR3 loop spans 15 amino acids. V was clipped by 1 base and J by 7 bases, with 14 bases between them. CDR1 is PRHDT, CDR2 FYEKMQ, per germline (reference sequence). The DNA of the CDR3 is TGTGCCAGCAGCTTAGAGAGGGGGGGCAGGAATGAGCAGTTCTTC. This sequence encodes CASSLERGGRNEQFF.